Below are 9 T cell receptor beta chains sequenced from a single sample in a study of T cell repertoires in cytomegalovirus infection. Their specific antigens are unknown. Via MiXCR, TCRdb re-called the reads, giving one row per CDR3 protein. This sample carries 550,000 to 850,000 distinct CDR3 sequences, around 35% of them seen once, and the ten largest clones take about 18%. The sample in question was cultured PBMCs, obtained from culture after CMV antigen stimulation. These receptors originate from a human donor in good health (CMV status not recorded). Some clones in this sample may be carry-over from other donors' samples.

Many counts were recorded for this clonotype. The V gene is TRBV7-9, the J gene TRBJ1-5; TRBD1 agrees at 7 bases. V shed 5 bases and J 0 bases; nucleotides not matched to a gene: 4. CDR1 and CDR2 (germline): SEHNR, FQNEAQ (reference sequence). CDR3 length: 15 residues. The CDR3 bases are TGTGCCAGCAGCCGGGGACAGTATAGCAATCAGCCCCAGCATTTT. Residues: CASSRGQYSNQPQHF.

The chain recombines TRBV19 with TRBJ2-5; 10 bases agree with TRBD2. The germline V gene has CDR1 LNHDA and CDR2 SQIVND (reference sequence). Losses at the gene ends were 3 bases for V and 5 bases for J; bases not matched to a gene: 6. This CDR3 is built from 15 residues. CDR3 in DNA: TGTGCCAGTAGTATCCAGCGGGGGGGCTGGGAGACCCAGTACTTC. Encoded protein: CASSIQRGGWETQYF. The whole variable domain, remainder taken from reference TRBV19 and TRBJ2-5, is DGGITQSPKYLFRKEGQNVTLSCEQNLNHDAMYWYRQDPGQGLRLIYYSQIVNDFQKGDIAEGYSVSREKKESFPLTVTSAQKNPTAFYLCASSIQRGGWETQYFGPGTRLLVL.

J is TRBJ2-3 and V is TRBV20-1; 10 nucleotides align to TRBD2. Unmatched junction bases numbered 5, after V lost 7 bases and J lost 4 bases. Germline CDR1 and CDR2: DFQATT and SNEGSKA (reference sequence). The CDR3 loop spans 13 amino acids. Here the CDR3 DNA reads TGCAGTGAGCGGGGGGGAGGCGCAGATACGCAGTATTTT. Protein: CSERGGGADTQYF.

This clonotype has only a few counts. As DNA, the CDR3 is TGTGCCAGCTCACTAACTAGCGGCCTAAGCTCCTACAATGAGCAGTTCTTC. As protein: CASSLTSGLSSYNEQFF. The chain carries TRBV18 and TRBJ2-1; 8 positions agree with TRBD2. Germline loops: CDR1 KGHSH, CDR2 LQKENI. This CDR3 comprises 17 residues. The J segment lost 0 bases and the V segment lost 4 bases, leaving 8 bases of the junction unmatched.

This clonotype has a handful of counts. CDR3 sequence (DNA): TGTGCCAGCAGTTTATGGGATTATCGGGGACAGGGGTCTAAAAAGGGAACTGAAGCTTTCTTT. Its protein is CASSLWDYRGQGSKKGTEAFF. The rearrangement links TRBV28 to TRBJ1-1; 10 bases are shared with TRBD1. Germline CDR1 reads MDHEN; CDR2 reads SYDVKM. Trimming removed 0 bases from V and 5 bases from J; junction bases left unmatched: 21. CDR3 length: 21 residues. The full variable domain, in which reference TRBV28 and TRBJ1-1 provide the parts outside the CDR3, is DVKVTQSSRYLVKRTGEKVFLECVQDMDHENMFWYRQDPGLGLRLIYFSYDVKMKEKGDIPEGYSVSREKKERFSLILESASTNQTSMYLCASSLWDYRGQGSKKGTEAFFGQGTRLTVV.

The DNA of the CDR3 is TGTGCCAGCTATAGCATCCCCGGGCTTACTGAAGCTTTCTTT. Translation: CASYSIPGLTEAFF. The chain links TRBV2 to TRBJ1-1; D gene unclear. Germline values: CDR1 SNHLY, CDR2 FYNNEI. This CDR3 comprises 14 residues. V was clipped by 8 bases and J by 5 bases, with 18 bases between them.

CDR3 DNA sequence: TGCGCCAGCAGTCAATGGACAGGCCCGAGGGGGGCCAACGTCCTGACTTTC. Translating it yields CASSQWTGPRGANVLTF. The J gene is TRBJ2-6, the V gene TRBV23-1, with 7 nucleotides matching TRBD1. TRBV23-1 is sorted into the ORF group, with uncertain function. Unmatched junction bases numbered 7, after V lost 1 base and J lost 4 bases. The CDR3 covers 17 residues.

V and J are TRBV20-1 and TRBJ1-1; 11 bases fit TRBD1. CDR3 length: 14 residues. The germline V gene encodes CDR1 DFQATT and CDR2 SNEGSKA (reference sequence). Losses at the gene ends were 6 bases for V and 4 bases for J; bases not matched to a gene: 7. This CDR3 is CSAARDRGATEAFF. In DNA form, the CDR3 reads TGCAGTGCCGCCCGGGACAGGGGGGCCACTGAAGCTTTCTTT.

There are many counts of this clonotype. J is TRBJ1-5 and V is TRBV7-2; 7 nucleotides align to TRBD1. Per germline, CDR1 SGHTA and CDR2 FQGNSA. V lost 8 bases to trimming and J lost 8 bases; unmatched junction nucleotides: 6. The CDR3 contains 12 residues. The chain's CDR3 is CASSRGREPQHF. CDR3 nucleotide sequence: TGTGCCAGCTCTAGGGGGCGAGAGCCCCAGCATTTT.